This passage covers 24 T cell receptor beta chains from one sample sequenced in a study of T cells in localized non-small cell lung cancer. Using immunoSEQ multiplex PCR, the repertoire was profiled, and TCRdb retains in-frame clones only, with some absent. The table has tens of thousands of clones, roughly nine tenths seen once. The sample here was PBMCs, taken before any cancer treatment. These receptors were obtained from a man aged 35 to 69 with stage II squamous cell lung carcinoma.

The chain recombines TRBV7-8 with TRBJ2-7; 12 bases match TRBD2. This CDR3 spans 15 amino acids. The V gene's germline CDR1 is SGHVS and CDR2 FQNEAQ. Losses at the gene ends were 5 bases for V and 2 bases for J; bases not matched to a gene: 4. CDR3 sequence: CASSRLAGETYEQYF. The CDR3 DNA follows: TGTGCCAGCAGCCGACTAGCGGGGGAAACCTACGAGCAGTACTTC.

The V gene is TRBV21-1, the J gene TRBJ1-2. TRBV21-1 is annotated as a pseudogene. The CDR3 length is 14 residues. This CDR3 is CASSSGGRDYGYTF. DNA of the CDR3: TGTGCCAGCTCCTCAGGCGGGAGGGACTATGGCTACACCTTC.

V usage is TRBV7-9 and J usage is TRBJ2-1; 7 bases fit TRBD1. Per the germline V gene, CDR1 is SEHNR and CDR2 is FQNEAQ (reference sequence). The CDR3 is 17 residues long. The J segment lost 5 bases and the V segment lost 5 bases, leaving 15 bases of the junction unmatched. The CDR3 here is CASSPRPGRQGDNEQFF. In DNA form, the CDR3 reads TGTGCCAGCAGCCCCAGGCCCGGACGACAGGGCGACAATGAGCAGTTCTTC.

The chain is built from TRBV19 and TRBJ1-2; 9 positions agree with TRBD1. Looked up from germline, CDR1 is LNHDA and CDR2 is SQIVND (reference sequence). V trimming: 3 bases; J trimming: 8 bases; junction bases outside the gene matches: 4. This CDR3 has 13 amino acids. The CDR3 bases are TGTGCCAGTAGTATCGGGACAGGGTCAGGCTACACCTTC. This gives the protein CASSIGTGSGYTF.

The V and J genes are TRBV5-1 and TRBJ2-3; D possibly corresponds to TRBD2 (5 bases). Germline CDR1 is SGHRS and CDR2 is YFSETQ. This CDR3 region has 14 residues. Trimming pared 5 bases from V and 1 base from J, leaving 11 bases between. The CDR3 is CASRSTGGTDTQYF. CDR3 DNA: TGCGCCAGCAGGTCTACCGGGGGCACAGATACGCAGTATTTT.

V gene TRBV2 combines with J gene TRBJ2-7; 8 bases are a match to TRBD2. V shed 5 bases, J shed 2 bases, and the junction held 11 bases outside the gene matches. This CDR3 spans 16 amino acids. Per the germline V gene, CDR1 is SNHLY and CDR2 is FYNNEI. In DNA form, the CDR3 reads TGTGCCAGCAGTAGCGGGAGTTGGGGAGGTACCTACGAGCAGTACTTC. It is translated as CASSSGSWGGTYEQYF.

The chain employs TRBV15 and TRBJ1-5, with 8 bases lining up with TRBD1. The trim removed 4 bases at V and 4 bases at J, leaving 9 bases unmatched. This CDR3 spans 16 amino acids. Germline CDR1 and CDR2: LNHNV and YYDKDF (reference sequence). The CDR3 DNA sequence: TGTGCCACCAGCACCACCGGGACAGGTTCTAATCAGCCCCAGCATTTT. Amino acid sequence: CATSTTGTGSNQPQHF.

The rearrangement uses TRBV5-1 and TRBJ1-2; tentative D call: TRBD1 (6 bases). This CDR3 is built from 14 residues. Deletions cut 4 bases from V and 4 bases from J, with 14 bases between. Germline-derived CDR1 and CDR2 are SGHRS and YFSETQ. The CDR3 spells CASSPPGQVYGYTF. The CDR3 DNA sequence: TGCGCCAGCAGCCCCCCGGGACAAGTCTATGGCTACACCTTC.

There are a few counts of this clone. The CDR3 region is CASSVGNQPQHF. The DNA for the CDR3 is TGTGCCAGCTCGGTAGGCAATCAGCCCCAGCATTTT. The rearrangement uses TRBV6-6 and TRBJ1-5; D is undetermined. Germline V CDR1 and CDR2: MNHNY, SVGAGI (reference sequence). V was shortened by 8 bases and J by 2 bases, with 7 bases between the two germline ends. The CDR3 consists of 12 residues.

The J gene is TRBJ2-1, the V gene TRBV6-5; 7 positions agree with TRBD2. With 7 bases clipped from V and 3 bases from J, the junction kept 9 bases outside the gene matches. The CDR3 is made up of 15 amino acids. From germline, CDR1 is MNHEY and CDR2 SVGAGI. CDR3 sequence reads: CASTSGRTLYNEQFF. CDR3 sequence (DNA): TGTGCCAGCACCTCCGGGAGGACCCTCTACAATGAGCAGTTCTTC.

The J gene is TRBJ1-1, the V gene TRBV28; 9 bases map to TRBD1. V gave up 4 bases and J gave up 0 bases; unmatched junction bases: 6. The CDR3 covers 16 residues. Germline CDR1 reads MDHEN; CDR2 reads SYDVKM. The CDR3 region is CASSSTNRGLNTEAFF. In DNA form, the CDR3 reads TGTGCCAGCAGTTCAACTAACAGGGGGCTGAACACTGAAGCTTTCTTT.

The chain is built from TRBV7-2 and TRBJ2-2, with 8 bases that match TRBD1. Germline values: CDR1 SGHTA, CDR2 FQGNSA. The length of the CDR3 is 15 residues. Losses at the gene ends were 3 bases for V and 2 bases for J; bases not matched to a gene: 2. The CDR3, as DNA: TGTGCCAGCAGCTTCGGACAGGGAAACACCGGGGAGCTGTTTTTT. This sequence encodes CASSFGQGNTGELFF. Drawing the rest from reference TRBV7-2 and TRBJ2-2, the complete variable domain is GAGVSQSPSNKVTEKGKDVELRCDPISGHTALYWYRQSLGQGLEFLIYFQGNSAPDKSGLPSDRFSAERTGGSVSTLTIQRTQQEDSAVYLCASSFGQGNTGELFFGEGSRLTVL.

The V and J genes are TRBV5-4 and TRBJ2-4; possible D gene TRBD2, 5 bases. Germline V gene lookup returns CDR1 SGHNT and CDR2 YYREEE (reference sequence). Trimming took 2 bases from V and 0 from J, leaving 9 bases between them. The CDR3 sequence is 15 residues long. CDR3 sequence reads: CASSFKGVAKNIQYF. Here the CDR3 DNA reads TGTGCCAGCAGCTTCAAGGGAGTAGCCAAAAACATTCAGTACTTC.

The V and J genes are TRBV5-4 and TRBJ2-3; 8 bases match TRBD2. This CDR3 is built from 15 residues. The trim removed 3 bases at V and 2 bases at J, leaving 5 bases unmatched. Germline CDR1 reads SGHNT; CDR2 reads YYREEE (reference sequence). The chain's CDR3 is CASSSTSANTDTQYF. CDR3 bases: TGTGCCAGCAGCTCGACTAGCGCAAACACAGATACGCAGTATTTT.

The chain links TRBV9 to TRBJ1-2; 10 positions match TRBD1. The ends lost 5 bases at V and 3 bases at J; junction bases unmatched: 4. The V gene's germline CDR1 is SGDLS and CDR2 YYNGEE. The CDR3 has 14 residues. CDR3 amino acids: CASSSTGGHYGYTF. CDR3 DNA sequence: TGTGCCAGCAGTTCGACAGGGGGCCACTATGGCTACACCTTC.

This chain joins TRBV11-2 and TRBJ1-4, with TRBD1 matching over 9 bases. The germline CDR1 and CDR2 sequences are SGHAT and FQNNGV. The CDR3 has 14 amino acids. J lost 7 bases, V lost 5 bases, and 5 bases had no gene match. In nucleotides, the CDR3 is TGTGCCAGCAGCCCGGTGACAGGGGGTGAAAAACTGTTTTTT. Encoded protein: CASSPVTGGEKLFF.

This chain uses TRBV30 with TRBJ1-2; 8 positions agree with TRBD1. The CDR3 consists of 13 residues. Losses at the gene ends were 5 bases for V and 8 bases for J; bases not matched to a gene: 10. Germline V gene sequence: CDR1 GTSNPN, CDR2 SVGIG (reference sequence). CDR3 region: CAWAGDRLRGYTF. CDR3 bases: TGTGCCTGGGCGGGGGACAGGCTTCGGGGCTACACCTTC. The full variable domain, in which reference TRBV30 and TRBJ1-2 provide the parts outside the CDR3, is SQTIHQWPATLVQPVGSPLSLECTVEGTSNPNLYWYRQAAGRGLQLLFYSVGIGQISSEVPQNLSASRPQDRQFILSSKKLLLSDSGFYLCAWAGDRLRGYTFGSGTRLTVV.

This clone has just a few counts. The J gene is TRBJ1-6, the V gene TRBV5-5; perhaps TRBD1 as D (5 bases). The CDR3 covers 16 residues. CDR1 and CDR2 (germline): SGHKS, YYEKEE (reference sequence). Between the trimmed V and J ends, which lost 4 bases and 0 bases, there was a span of 11 bases. The chain's CDR3 is CASSAGGSSYNSPLHF. The CDR3 DNA is TGTGCCAGCAGCGCGGGGGGGAGCTCCTATAATTCACCCCTCCACTTT.

The V call is TRBV7-8, the J call TRBJ2-5, with TRBD1 matching over 7 bases. This CDR3 region has 18 residues. Looked up from germline, CDR1 is SGHVS and CDR2 is FQNEAQ. Trimming at V came to 5 bases and at J to 7 bases, leaving 22 bases not matched to a gene. The CDR3: CASSQVGDSRFGTRTQYF. CDR3 coding DNA: TGTGCCAGCAGCCAGGTGGGGGACAGTCGCTTTGGTACAAGGACCCAGTACTTC.

The chain employs TRBV28 and TRBJ1-1; D unresolved. Germline CDR1 MDHEN, CDR2 SYDVKM. CDR3 size: 11 residues. V was clipped by 3 bases and J by 3 bases, with 2 bases between them. CDR3 loop: CASSLYTEAFF. The CDR3 coding sequence is TGTGCCAGCAGTTTGTACACTGAAGCTTTCTTT.

The V call is TRBV29-1, the J call TRBJ2-2; either TRBD1 or TRBD2 may fit D (5 bases each). The germline V gene encodes CDR1 SQVTM and CDR2 ANQGSEA. This CDR3 has 14 amino acids. The V and J ends lost 6 bases and 4 bases respectively, with 15 bases between them. CDR3 DNA sequence: TGCAGCGTGCGGGCGATGGGGACCACCGGGGAGCTGTTTTTT. The encoded protein is CSVRAMGTTGELFF.

The V and J genes are TRBV28 and TRBJ2-2, with D perhaps matching TRBD2 (5 bases). Germline V CDR1 and CDR2: MDHEN, SYDVKM. The CDR3 has 15 amino acids. V lost 3 bases to trimming and J lost 5 bases, with 13 bases between them. The chain's CDR3 is CASSLGSDRTGELFF. DNA of the CDR3: TGTGCCAGCAGTTTGGGGAGTGATAGGACCGGGGAGCTGTTTTTT.

J is TRBJ2-2 and V is TRBV13, with 8 bases lining up with TRBD2. The V gene's germline CDR1 is PRHDT and CDR2 FYEKMQ (reference sequence). The ends lost 4 bases at V and 3 bases at J; junction bases unmatched: 13. The CDR3 sequence is 18 residues long. The DNA of the CDR3 is TGTGCCAGCAGCTCGTCTCGGGAGGGCAGGGGTCACACCGGGGAGCTGTTTTTT. As protein: CASSSSREGRGHTGELFF.

This chain uses TRBV27 with TRBJ1-5; D unresolved. Trimming stripped 6 bases from V and 6 bases from J, with 9 bases between. This CDR3 has 12 amino acids. Germline values: CDR1 MNHEY, CDR2 SMNVEV (reference sequence). CDR3 in DNA: TGTGCCAGCAGGATGGGTGCTCAGCCCCAGCATTTT. Translation gives CASRMGAQPQHF.